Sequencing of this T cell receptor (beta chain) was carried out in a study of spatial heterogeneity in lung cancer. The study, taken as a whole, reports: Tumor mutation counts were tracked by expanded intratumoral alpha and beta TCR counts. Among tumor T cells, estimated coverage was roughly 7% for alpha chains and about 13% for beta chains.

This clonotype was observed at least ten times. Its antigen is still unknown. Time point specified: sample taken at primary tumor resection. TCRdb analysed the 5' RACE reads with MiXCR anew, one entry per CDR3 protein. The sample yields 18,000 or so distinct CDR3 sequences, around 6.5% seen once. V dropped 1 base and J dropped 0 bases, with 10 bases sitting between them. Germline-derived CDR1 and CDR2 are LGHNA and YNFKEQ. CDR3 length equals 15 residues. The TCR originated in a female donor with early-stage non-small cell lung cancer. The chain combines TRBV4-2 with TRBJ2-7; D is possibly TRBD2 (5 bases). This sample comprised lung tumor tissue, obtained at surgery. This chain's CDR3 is CASSQVGEYSYEQYF. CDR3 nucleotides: TGTGCCAGCAGCCAAGTGGGAGAGTACTCCTACGAGCAGTACTTC.